The present T cell receptor (beta chain) was sequenced within a study of PD-L1 blockade in urothelial cancer. On the study more broadly: At 3 weeks after treatment start (second dose) and again at 6 weeks, blood was analyzed. T cells numbered a median of approximately 150,000 in the blood samples.

Clones were sequenced by immunoSEQ multiplex PCR, and TCRdb holds only the in-frame ones, with some missing. The data show 60,000 or so clones, with approximately 80% seen just once and under 3.5% held by the top ten. The time point was: pretreatment peripheral blood. Per germline, CDR1 SGHRS and CDR2 YFSETQ. The CDR3 is made up of 13 amino acids. The V gene lost 2 bases and the J gene lost 1 base, with 6 bases spanning the gap. The sample consisted of PBMCs, taken around atezolizumab (anti-PD-L1) treatment. This TCR derives from a man aged 65-85 years with urothelial cancer. This sequence joins TRBV5-1 and TRBJ1-1; D gene ambiguous. The CDR3 region is CASSFQENTEAFF. CDR3 bases: TGCGCCAGCAGCTTCCAGGAGAACACTGAAGCTTTCTTT.